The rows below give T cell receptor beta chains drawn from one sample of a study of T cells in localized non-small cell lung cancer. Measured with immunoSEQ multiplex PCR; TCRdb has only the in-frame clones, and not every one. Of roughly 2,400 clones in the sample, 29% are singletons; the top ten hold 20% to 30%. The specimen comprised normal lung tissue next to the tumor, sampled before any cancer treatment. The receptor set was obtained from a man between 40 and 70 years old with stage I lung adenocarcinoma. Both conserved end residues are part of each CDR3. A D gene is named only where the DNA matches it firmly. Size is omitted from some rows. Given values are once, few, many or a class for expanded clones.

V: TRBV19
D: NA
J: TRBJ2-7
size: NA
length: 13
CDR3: CASSPGQTYEQYF
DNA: TGTGCCAGTAGTCCCGGACAGACCTACGAGCAGTACTTC

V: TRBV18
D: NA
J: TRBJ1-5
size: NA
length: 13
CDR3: CASSPVPNQPQHF
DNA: TGTGCCAGCTCACCAGTCCCCAATCAGCCCCAGCATTTT

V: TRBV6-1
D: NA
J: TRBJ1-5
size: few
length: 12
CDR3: CASSEAPQPQHF
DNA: TGTGCCAGCAGTGAAGCGCCCCAGCCCCAGCATTTT

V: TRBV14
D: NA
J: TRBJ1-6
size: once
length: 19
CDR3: CASSQERVGRSSYNSPLHF
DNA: TGTGCCAGCAGCCAAGAACGGGTCGGCCGGAGCTCCTATAATTCACCCCTCCACTTT

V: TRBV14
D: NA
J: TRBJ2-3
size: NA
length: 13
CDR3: CASSQTGPDTQYF
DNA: TGTGCCAGCAGCCAAACAGGCCCAGATACGCAGTATTTT

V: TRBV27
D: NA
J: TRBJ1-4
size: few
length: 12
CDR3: CASSLLGEKLFF
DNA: TGTGCCAGCAGTTTATTGGGTGAAAAACTGTTTTTT

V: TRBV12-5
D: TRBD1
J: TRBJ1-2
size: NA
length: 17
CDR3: CASGFFSGTGNNYGYTF
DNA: TGTGCTAGTGGTTTCTTCTCCGGGACAGGGAACAATTATGGCTACACCTTC

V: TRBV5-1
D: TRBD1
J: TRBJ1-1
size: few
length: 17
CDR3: CASSPDREFFTNTEAFF
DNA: TGCGCCAGCAGCCCGGACAGGGAATTTTTCACGAACACTGAAGCTTTCTTT

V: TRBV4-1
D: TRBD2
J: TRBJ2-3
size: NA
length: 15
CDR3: CASSQFTSGGDTQYF
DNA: TGCGCCAGCAGCCAATTCACTAGCGGGGGGGATACGCAGTATTTT

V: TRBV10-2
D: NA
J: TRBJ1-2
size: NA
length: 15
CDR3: CASSDLETDNYGYTF
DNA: TGCGCCAGCAGTGACTTAGAGACAGATAACTATGGCTACACCTTC

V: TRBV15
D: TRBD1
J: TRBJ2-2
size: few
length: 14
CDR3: CATSKGAGTGELFF
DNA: TGTGCCACCAGCAAGGGGGCAGGCACCGGGGAGCTGTTTTTT

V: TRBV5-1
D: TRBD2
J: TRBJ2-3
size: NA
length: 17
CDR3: CASSLMAGGTSTDTQYF
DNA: TGCGCCAGCAGCTTGATGGCGGGGGGGACTAGCACAGATACGCAGTATTTT

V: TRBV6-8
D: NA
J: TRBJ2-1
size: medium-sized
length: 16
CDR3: CASSYSGARGRNEQFF
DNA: TGTGCCAGCAGTTACTCCGGAGCCAGGGGACGAAATGAGCAGTTCTTC

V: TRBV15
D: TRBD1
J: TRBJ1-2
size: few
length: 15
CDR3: CATSRGTGDHYGYTF
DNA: TGTGCCACCAGCAGAGGGACAGGGGACCACTATGGCTACACCTTC

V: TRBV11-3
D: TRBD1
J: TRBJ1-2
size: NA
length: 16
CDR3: CASSFGWDRGGEGYTF
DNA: TGTGCCAGCAGCTTCGGCTGGGACAGGGGCGGGGAAGGCTACACCTTC

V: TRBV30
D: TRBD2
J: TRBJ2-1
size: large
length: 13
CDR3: CAWSVGGEGEQFF
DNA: TGTGCCTGGAGTGTTGGAGGGGAGGGTGAGCAGTTCTTC

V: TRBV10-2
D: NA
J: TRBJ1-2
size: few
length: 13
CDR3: CASSEGNNYGYTF
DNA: TGCGCCAGCAGTGAAGGGAATAACTATGGCTACACCTTC

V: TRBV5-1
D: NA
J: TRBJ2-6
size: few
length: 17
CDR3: CASSLLQASSGANVLTF
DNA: TGCGCCAGCAGCTTGTTACAGGCCTCCTCTGGGGCCAACGTCCTGACTTTC

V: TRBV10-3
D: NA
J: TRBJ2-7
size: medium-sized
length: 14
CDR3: CASGTDGFTYEQYF
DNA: TGTGCCAGCGGAACCGACGGATTTACCTACGAGCAGTACTTC

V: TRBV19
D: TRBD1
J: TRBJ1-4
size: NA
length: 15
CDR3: CASSMVTGGEEKLFF
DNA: TGTGCCAGTAGTATGGTTACAGGGGGCGAGGAAAAACTGTTTTTT

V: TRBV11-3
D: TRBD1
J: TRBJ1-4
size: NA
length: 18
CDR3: CASSPGTGGGNTKEKLFF
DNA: TGTGCCAGCAGCCCTGGGACAGGGGGAGGAAATACGAAAGAAAAACTGTTTTTT

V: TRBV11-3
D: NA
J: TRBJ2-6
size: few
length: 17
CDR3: CASSRRSSQSRANVLTF
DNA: TGTGCCAGCAGCCGGCGCAGCTCACAAAGTCGGGCCAACGTCCTGACTTTC

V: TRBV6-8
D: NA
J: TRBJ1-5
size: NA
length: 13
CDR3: CASSRQWDQPQHF
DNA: TGTGCCAGCAGTAGACAGTGGGATCAGCCCCAGCATTTT

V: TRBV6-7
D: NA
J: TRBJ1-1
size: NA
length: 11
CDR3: CASSEALGAFF
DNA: TGTGCCAGCAGTGAAGCACTAGGAGCTTTCTTT

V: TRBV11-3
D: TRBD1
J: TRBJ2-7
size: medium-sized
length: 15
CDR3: CASSFIGQGSYEQYF
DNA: TGTGCCAGCAGCTTCATCGGACAGGGCTCCTACGAGCAGTACTTC

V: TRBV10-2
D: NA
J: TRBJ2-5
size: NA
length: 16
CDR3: CASRKTDYGAQETQYF
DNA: TGCGCCAGCAGAAAGACGGACTACGGAGCCCAAGAGACCCAGTACTTC